The following is a T cell receptor (beta chain) sequence with its context. Its antigen is as yet unknown. The sample belongs to a study of lymphopenia after photon versus proton radiotherapy. Study-level results: Post-nadir TCR diversity decline inversely tracked overall survival among those who died. Proton therapy kept repertoires fairly stable, unlike photons, which gained effector/memory cells.

TCRdb's table, derived via immunoSEQ multiplex PCR, lists solely in-frame clones and lacks some. The sample has more than 70,000 clones; about 86% are singletons. This CDR3 comprises 15 residues. The germline CDR1 and CDR2 sequences are SGHAT and FQNNGV. Trimming cost V 3 bases and J 6 bases; bases outside gene matches: 3. The sequence came from a man in his sixties with pancreatic cancer. V is TRBV11-2 and J is TRBJ2-1; TRBD2 matches at 12 bases. The material sequenced was peripheral blood, taken from a patient treated with proton-based radiotherapy. CDR3 sequence (DNA): TGTGCCAGCAGCTTTAGACTAGCGGGAGTCAATGAGCAGTTCTTC. Protein product: CASSFRLAGVNEQFF.